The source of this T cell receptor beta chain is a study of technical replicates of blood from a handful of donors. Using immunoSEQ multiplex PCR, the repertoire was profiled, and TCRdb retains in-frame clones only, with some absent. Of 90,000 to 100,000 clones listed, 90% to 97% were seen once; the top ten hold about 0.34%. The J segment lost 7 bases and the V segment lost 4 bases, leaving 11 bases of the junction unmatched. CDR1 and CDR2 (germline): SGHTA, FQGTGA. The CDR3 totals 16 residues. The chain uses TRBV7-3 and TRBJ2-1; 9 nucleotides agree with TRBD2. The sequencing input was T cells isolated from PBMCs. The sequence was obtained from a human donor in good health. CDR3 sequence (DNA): TGTGCCAGCAGCTACTTAGCGGGAGCGTGGATGAATGAGCAGTTCTTC. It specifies CASSYLAGAWMNEQFF.